The 14 T cell receptor beta chains below were found in one sample sequenced in a study of blood T cell repertoires in COVID-19. The assay was immunoSEQ multiplex PCR, and TCRdb's table has in-frame clones only and misses some. The top ten hold around 9.8% of the sample, which has fewer than 200,000 clones, over 75% seen once. The sample was peripheral blood. These receptors all stem from an elderly woman with acute or convalescent COVID-19.

The V call is TRBV6-5, the J call TRBJ2-7; D is unclear. This CDR3 is built from 13 residues. Germline V CDR1 and CDR2: MNHEY, SVGAGI. Between the trimmed V and J ends, which lost 3 bases and 4 bases, there was a span of 10 bases. The CDR3 bases are TGTGCCAGCAGTTATGGGCAAACATACGAGCAGTACTTC. Translating it yields CASSYGQTYEQYF.

The chain combines TRBV9 with TRBJ2-3; D possibly corresponds to TRBD2 (5 bases). The CDR3 extends over 13 amino acids. Germline-derived CDR1 and CDR2 are SGDLS and YYNGEE. The V and J ends lost 2 bases and 2 bases respectively, with 6 bases between them. CDR3 coding DNA: TGTGCCAGCAGCGTCGACTACACAGATACGCAGTATTTT. Residues: CASSVDYTDTQYF.

This chain uses TRBV5-6 with TRBJ2-7, with D uncertain. Germline CDR1 and CDR2: SGHDT and YYEEEE. There are 11 residues in the CDR3. V lost 2 bases and J lost 4, with 4 bases in between. CDR3: CASSFQYEQYF. DNA for the CDR3: TGTGCCAGCAGCTTCCAGTACGAGCAGTACTTC.

The rearrangement joins TRBV5-6 to TRBJ2-3, with 8 bases that match TRBD2. J gave up 4 bases and V 4 bases, and 14 bases lay outside the gene matches. Germline V gene sequence: CDR1 SGHDT, CDR2 YYEEEE. The CDR3 is 17 residues long. Here the CDR3 DNA reads TGTGCCAGCAGCCCGTGGGGTAGCGGGAATGGAGCAGATACGCAGTATTTT. Translated: CASSPWGSGNGADTQYF.

This clone has a single count. V and J are TRBV15 and TRBJ2-1, with D perhaps matching TRBD2 (6 bases). Per the germline V gene, CDR1 is LNHNV and CDR2 is YYDKDF (reference sequence). The CDR3 has 15 amino acids. Trimming left V 1 base short and J 2 bases short, with 9 bases between. The CDR3 spells CATSRASATYNEQFF. The DNA of the CDR3 is TGTGCCACCAGCAGAGCTAGCGCAACCTACAATGAGCAGTTCTTC.

The chain has TRBV2 and TRBJ2-2; 7 bases align to TRBD1. The CDR3 is made up of 15 amino acids. Trimming cost V 5 bases and J 1 base; bases outside gene matches: 4. CDR1 and CDR2 (germline): SNHLY, FYNNEI. Here the CDR3 DNA reads TGTGCCAGCAGTATGACAGGGTTGAACACCGGGGAGCTGTTTTTT. It codes for CASSMTGLNTGELFF.

The V and J genes are TRBV5-1 and TRBJ2-2, with D possibly being TRBD2 (5 bases). This CDR3 contains 15 residues. Per the germline V gene, CDR1 is SGHRS and CDR2 is YFSETQ. Trimming took 0 bases from V and 1 from J, leaving 7 bases between them. CDR3 DNA: TGCGCCAGCAGCTTGGGAGGGAGGAACACCGGGGAGCTGTTTTTT. Translation gives CASSLGGRNTGELFF.

This chain links TRBV19 with TRBJ1-3; D is uncertain. V lost 3 bases and J lost 2, with 11 bases in between. Germline V gene sequence: CDR1 LNHDA, CDR2 SQIVND (reference sequence). CDR3 size: 15 residues. The CDR3: CASSIPLSPGNTIYF. In DNA, the CDR3 is TGTGCCAGTAGTATCCCTTTGAGTCCTGGAAACACCATATATTTT. Using reference TRBV19 and TRBJ1-3 for the parts outside the CDR3, the full variable domain is DGGITQSPKYLFRKEGQNVTLSCEQNLNHDAMYWYRQDPGQGLRLIYYSQIVNDFQKGDIAEGYSVSREKKESFPLTVTSAQKNPTAFYLCASSIPLSPGNTIYFGEGSWLTVV.

The chain has TRBV10-3 and TRBJ2-7; the D gene is possibly TRBD1 (5 bases). Trimming shortened V by 7 bases and J by 6 bases, and 13 bases separated the two germline ends. The germline gives CDR1 ENHRY, CDR2 SYGVKD. CDR3 length equals 12 residues. The CDR3 bases are TGTGCCATCATGGGCAGGGAACGCGAGCAGTACTTC. It specifies CAIMGREREQYF.

This sequence joins TRBV7-2 and TRBJ1-4; D is ambiguous. Trimming pared 1 base from V and 8 bases from J, leaving 8 bases between. The CDR3 extends over 13 amino acids. Germline loops: CDR1 SGHTA, CDR2 FQGNSA. The CDR3 loop is CASSLDRREKLFF. The CDR3 coding sequence is TGTGCCAGCAGCTTAGATAGGAGGGAAAAACTGTTTTTT.

This clone has only a few counts. The chain couples TRBV6-5 to TRBJ1-2; D is possibly TRBD1 (6 bases). The V gene's germline CDR1 is MNHEY and CDR2 SVGAGI. The V end was cut by 4 bases, the J end by 0 bases, with 15 bases between. The CDR3 runs 16 residues. The chain's CDR3 is CASSFRTTGANYGYTF. The CDR3 DNA is TGTGCCAGCAGTTTCCGGACGACAGGAGCTAACTATGGCTACACCTTC.

This clone was seen a few times. The chain combines TRBV12-3 or TRBV12-4 with TRBJ1-1; D perhaps matches TRBD1 (6 bases). The CDR3 is 11 residues long. The V gene lost 3 bases and the J gene lost 8 bases, with 7 bases spanning the gap. The CDR3 bases are TGTGCCAGCAGTTTGACAGGAGAAGCTTTCTTT. Protein product: CASSLTGEAFF.

This rearrangement joins TRBV6-6 to TRBJ1-2, with 11 bases lining up with TRBD1. The CDR3 consists of 14 residues. Unmatched junction bases numbered 5, after V lost 6 bases and J lost 5 bases. Germline-derived CDR1 and CDR2 are MNHNY and SVGAGI (reference sequence). CDR3 bases: TGTGCCAGCAGGCAGGGACAGGGGGAATATGGCTACACCTTC. Translating gives CASRQGQGEYGYTF.

V is TRBV4-3 and J is TRBJ1-4; a weak D match, TRBD1 (5 bases). Germline V CDR1 and CDR2: LGHNA, YSLEER. With 6 bases removed from V and 7 bases from J, the gap between germline ends came to 15 bases. CDR3 length: 14 residues. The CDR3 loop is CASSSGGVGEKLFF. CDR3 nucleotides: TGCGCCAGCAGTAGCGGGGGGGTGGGTGAAAAACTGTTTTTT.